The clone carrying this TCR beta chain has just a few counts. Its specificity is unknown. The data derive from a study of T cells in tumors after PD-1 blockade. In the study overall: During anti-PD-1 treatment, some patients continued daily vismodegib 150 mg. On average, peripheral blood gave about 120,000 TCR templates and 35,000 to 40,000 unique clonotypes. Study-level points and caveats: Blood contained roughly two fifths of the tumor's TCR clonotypes.

In germline, CDR1 is MNHEY, CDR2 SVGAGI. This CDR3 is built from 15 residues. Trimming took off 5 bases at V and 3 bases at J, with 16 bases between the two ends. The assay was immunoSEQ multiplex PCR, and TCRdb's table has in-frame clones only and misses some. The sample shows about 33,000 clones, around 80% of them seen only once. The material sequenced was PBMCs, taken before anti-PD-1 treatment. This TCR came from a human donor with basal cell carcinoma. The J gene is TRBJ1-1, the V gene TRBV6-5; the D is unclear. CDR3 coding DNA: TGTGCCAGCAGTAGGGAAAAGGTCGGAGACACTGAAGCTTTCTTT. Encoded protein: CASSREKVGDTEAFF.